Each of the 16 T cell receptor beta chains below was sequenced from the same sample in a study of identifying expanded T cells in peripheral blood. The assay was immunoSEQ multiplex PCR, and TCRdb's table has in-frame clones only and misses some. The table records 60,000 to 65,000 clones, approximately 83% of them present only once. Sequencing was performed on blood. Source of these receptors: a person between 18 and 70 years old in good health.

The V call is TRBV6-5, the J call TRBJ1-1; TRBD1 is a possible D gene (5 bases). The CDR3 is made up of 15 amino acids. V was pared by 8 bases and J by 4 bases, with 20 bases between. CDR1 is MNHEY, CDR2 SVGAGI, per germline. The chain's CDR3 is CASAQRWGGGTEAFF. CDR3 bases: TGTGCCAGCGCCCAAAGGTGGGGCGGGGGCACTGAAGCTTTCTTT.

This clone was picked up one time. One end of the junction does not line up with germline, which may come from a read error. This rearrangement joins TRBV5-4 to TRBJ1-2; 7 bases fit TRBD1. Germline CDR1 reads SGHNT; CDR2 reads YYREEE (reference sequence). This CDR3 is 13 amino acids long. The CDR3 nucleotides read TGTGCCAACAGCCAGGGACAGAACTATGGCTACACCTTC. It specifies CANSQGQNYGYTF.

The rearrangement joins TRBV6-1 to TRBJ1-6; a possible D gene is TRBD1 (6 bases). V lost 6 bases, J lost 0 bases, and 15 bases lay in between. The V gene's germline CDR1 is MNHNS and CDR2 SASEGT. CDR3 length: 17 amino acids. The CDR3 reads CASREITGSSYNSPLHF. The CDR3 DNA reads as TGTGCCAGCAGGGAAATAACAGGGAGCTCCTATAATTCACCCCTCCACTTT.

The chain couples TRBV18 to TRBJ2-1; no reliable D call. V was trimmed by 3 bases and J by 9 bases, leaving 12 bases between them. Germline-derived CDR1 and CDR2 are KGHSH and LQKENI. The CDR3 is 13 residues long. The CDR3 here is CASSPKEKGEQFF. The CDR3 DNA sequence: TGTGCCAGCTCACCGAAAGAAAAGGGTGAGCAGTTCTTC.

CDR3 protein: CASSVRQSTNEKLFF. The CDR3 coding sequence is TGTGCCAGCAGTGTCCGACAGTCAACTAATGAAAAACTGTTTTTT. The chain carries TRBV6-1 and TRBJ1-4; possibly TRBD1 for D (5 bases). Trimming took off 4 bases at V and 0 bases at J, with 9 bases between the two ends. The CDR3 runs 15 residues. Germline CDR1 reads MNHNS; CDR2 reads SASEGT.

This clone is classed as medium-sized. The chain employs TRBV6-7 and TRBJ2-1; D perhaps matches TRBD2 (6 bases). TRBV6-7 is known as an ORF, though its function is uncertain. CDR3 length: 17 amino acids. Trimming cost V 9 bases and J 0 bases, with 21 bases left between them. CDR3 nucleotide sequence: TGTGCCAGGCACCCTAAAGGGACTTTGAGCTCCTACAATGAGCAGTTCTTC. It translates to CARHPKGTLSSYNEQFF.

The genes are TRBV7-8 and TRBJ2-3; D not certain. Germline-derived CDR1 and CDR2 are SGHVS and FQNEAQ. The CDR3 extends over 16 amino acids. Trimming took off 7 bases at V and 0 bases at J, with 17 bases between the two ends. In nucleotides, the CDR3 is TGTGCCAGCAAGCGCCCCTTGGCGGCGAGCACAGATACGCAGTATTTT. Encoded protein: CASKRPLAASTDTQYF.

The CDR3 DNA is TGTGCCTGGACGGTCCTGGGGGGGAACTATGGCTACACCTTC. It codes for CAWTVLGGNYGYTF. The rearrangement joins TRBV30 to TRBJ1-2; D possibly corresponds to TRBD1 (5 bases). The V end was cut by 4 bases, the J end by 2 bases, with 14 bases between. Germline-derived CDR1 and CDR2 are GTSNPN and SVGIG (reference sequence). The CDR3 consists of 14 residues.

This clone was seen a handful of times. Here the CDR3 reads CASSEDIGPNTEAFF. In DNA, the CDR3 is TGTGCCAGCAGTGAAGATATAGGACCGAACACTGAAGCTTTCTTT. The chain is built from TRBV6-1 and TRBJ1-1; D gene uncertain. The germline CDR1 and CDR2 sequences are MNHNS and SASEGT. Trimming removed 1 base from V and 1 base from J, with 10 bases in between. CDR3 length: 15 amino acids.

The rearrangement links TRBV4-1 to TRBJ1-2, with D tentatively TRBD1 (6 bases). The CDR3 consists of 15 residues. The ends were cut back, 0 bases at V and 7 bases at J, with 15 bases in the middle. Per germline, CDR1 MGHRA and CDR2 YSYEKL. The CDR3 DNA reads TGCGCCAGCAGCCAAGACCGGGGGCAAGTCCGTGGCTACACCTTC. It specifies CASSQDRGQVRGYTF.

The chain uses TRBV5-4 and TRBJ2-1; 9 bases map to TRBD2. Trimming at V came to 3 bases and at J to 2 bases, leaving 6 bases not matched to a gene. The germline gives CDR1 SGHNT, CDR2 YYREEE (reference sequence). The CDR3 contains 16 residues. For the CDR3, the DNA is TGTGCCAGCAGCTATGGGGGGACTAGCACCTACAATGAGCAGTTCTTC. Residues: CASSYGGTSTYNEQFF.

The rearrangement links TRBV19 to TRBJ1-1; 8 nucleotides line up with TRBD1. Germline V gives CDR1 LNHDA, CDR2 SQIVND (reference sequence). After removal of 3 bases from V and 1 base from J, the junction contained 1 base not matched to a gene. The CDR3 sequence is 14 residues long. CDR3 in amino acids: CASSMTGENTEAFF. CDR3 bases: TGTGCCAGTAGTATGACAGGGGAGAACACTGAAGCTTTCTTT. The full variable domain, with the rest looked up from reference TRBV19 and TRBJ1-1, is DGGITQSPKYLFRKEGQNVTLSCEQNLNHDAMYWYRQDPGQGLRLIYYSQIVNDFQKGDIAEGYSVSREKKESFPLTVTSAQKNPTAFYLCASSMTGENTEAFFGQGTRLTVV.

V gene TRBV5-1 combines with J gene TRBJ1-5; D gene unclear. Trimming took off 0 bases at V and 3 bases at J, with 4 bases between the two ends. In germline, CDR1 is SGHRS, CDR2 YFSETQ. The CDR3 has 13 amino acids. The CDR3 DNA reads as TGCGCCAGCAGCTTGGGCCTCAATCAGCCCCAGCATTTT. Its translation: CASSLGLNQPQHF.

CDR3: CASSAAGRGGAGELFF. In DNA form, the CDR3 reads TGTGCCAGCAGCGCGGCAGGGAGGGGCGGGGCCGGGGAGCTGTTTTTT. J is TRBJ2-2 and V is TRBV5-4, with 7 bases that match TRBD2. Trimming removed 4 bases from V and 6 bases from J; junction bases left unmatched: 12. This CDR3 contains 16 residues. The V gene's germline CDR1 is SGHNT and CDR2 YYREEE (reference sequence).

This chain connects TRBV5-1 to TRBJ1-2; 7 bases are shared with TRBD1. V shed 0 bases, J shed 5 bases, and the junction held 10 bases outside the gene matches. Germline CDR1 and CDR2: SGHRS and YFSETQ. This CDR3 region has 16 residues. The CDR3 DNA is TGCGCCAGCAGCTTGGATTCCGGGACAGCGGAATATGGCTACACCTTC. Protein: CASSLDSGTAEYGYTF.

The V gene is TRBV6-8, the J gene TRBJ2-7, with 11 nucleotides matching TRBD1. The CDR3 sequence is 14 residues long. The germline V gene encodes CDR1 MNHGY and CDR2 SAAAGT. The junction had 4 bases not matched to a gene; V was cut back by 2 bases and J by 7 bases. CDR3 nucleotides: TGTGCCAGCAGTTACGATGGGACAGGGGGAGAGCAGTACGTC. It encodes CASSYDGTGGEQYV.